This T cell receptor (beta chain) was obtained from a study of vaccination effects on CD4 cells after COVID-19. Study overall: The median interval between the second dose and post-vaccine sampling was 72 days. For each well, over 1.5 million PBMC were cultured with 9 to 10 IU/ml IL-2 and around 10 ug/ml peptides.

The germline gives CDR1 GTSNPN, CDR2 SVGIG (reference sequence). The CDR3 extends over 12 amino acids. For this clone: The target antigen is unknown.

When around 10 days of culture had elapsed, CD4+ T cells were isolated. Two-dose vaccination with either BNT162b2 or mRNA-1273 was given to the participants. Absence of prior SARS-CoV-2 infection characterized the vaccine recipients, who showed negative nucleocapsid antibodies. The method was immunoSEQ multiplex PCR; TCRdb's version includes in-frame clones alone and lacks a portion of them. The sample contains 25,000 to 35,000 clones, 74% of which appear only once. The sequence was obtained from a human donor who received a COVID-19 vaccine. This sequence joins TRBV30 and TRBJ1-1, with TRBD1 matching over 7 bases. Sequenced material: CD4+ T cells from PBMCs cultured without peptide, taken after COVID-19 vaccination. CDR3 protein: CGGFRGHTEAFF. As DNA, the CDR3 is TGTGGAGGTTTTAGGGGGCACACTGAAGCTTTCTTT.